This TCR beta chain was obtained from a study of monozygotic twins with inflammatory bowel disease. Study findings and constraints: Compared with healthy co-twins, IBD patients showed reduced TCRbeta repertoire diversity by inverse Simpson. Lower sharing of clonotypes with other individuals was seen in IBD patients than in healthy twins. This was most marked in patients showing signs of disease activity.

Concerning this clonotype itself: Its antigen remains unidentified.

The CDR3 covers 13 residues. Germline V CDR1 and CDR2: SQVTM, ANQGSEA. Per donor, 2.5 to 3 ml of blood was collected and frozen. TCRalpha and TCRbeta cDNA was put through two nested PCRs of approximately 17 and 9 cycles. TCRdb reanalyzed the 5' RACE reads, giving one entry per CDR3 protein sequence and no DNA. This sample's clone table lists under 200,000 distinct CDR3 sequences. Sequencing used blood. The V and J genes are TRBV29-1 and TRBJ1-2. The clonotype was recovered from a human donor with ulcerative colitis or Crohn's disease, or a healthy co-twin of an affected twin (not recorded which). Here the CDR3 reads CSGLAGPNYGYTF.